The 2 T cell receptor beta chains below all came from one sample that was sequenced in a study of blood T cell repertoires in COVID-19. Using immunoSEQ multiplex PCR, the repertoire was profiled, and TCRdb retains in-frame clones only, with some absent. This table has 95,000 to 150,000 clones, 84% appearing once. Sequences were obtained from PBMCs or T cells enriched from blood (not recorded which). All receptors derive from a woman in her twenties or thirties who had recovered from COVID-19.

The chain carries TRBV7-8 and TRBJ2-5, with a tentative D call TRBD2 (6 bases). The CDR3 is 15 residues long. The V gene lost 3 bases and the J gene lost 3 bases, with 14 bases spanning the gap. In germline, CDR1 is SGHVS, CDR2 FQNEAQ. The CDR3 protein is CASSFGTWREETQYF. CDR3 DNA: TGTGCCAGCAGCTTTGGGACCTGGAGGGAAGAGACCCAGTACTTC.

V is TRBV4-1 and J is TRBJ2-3; 8 nucleotides align to TRBD2. In germline, CDR1 is MGHRA, CDR2 YSYEKL. V shed 0 bases, J shed 3 bases, and the junction held 8 bases outside the gene matches. CDR3 size: 17 residues. Written as DNA, the CDR3 is TGCGCCAGCAGCCAAGATGGGGCGGGAGGTGTGACAGATACGCAGTATTTT. This encodes CASSQDGAGGVTDTQYF.